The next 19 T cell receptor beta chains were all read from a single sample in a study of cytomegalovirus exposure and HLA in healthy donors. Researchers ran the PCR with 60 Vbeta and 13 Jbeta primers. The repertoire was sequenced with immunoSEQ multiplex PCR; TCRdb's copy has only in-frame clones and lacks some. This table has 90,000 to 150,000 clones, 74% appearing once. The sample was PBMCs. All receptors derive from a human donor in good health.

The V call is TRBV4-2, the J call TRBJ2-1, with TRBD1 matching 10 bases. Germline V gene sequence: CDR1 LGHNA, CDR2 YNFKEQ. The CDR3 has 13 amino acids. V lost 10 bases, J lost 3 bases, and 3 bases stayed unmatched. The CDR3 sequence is CATGTGDYNEQFF. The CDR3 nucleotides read TGTGCCACCGGGACAGGGGACTACAATGAGCAGTTCTTC.

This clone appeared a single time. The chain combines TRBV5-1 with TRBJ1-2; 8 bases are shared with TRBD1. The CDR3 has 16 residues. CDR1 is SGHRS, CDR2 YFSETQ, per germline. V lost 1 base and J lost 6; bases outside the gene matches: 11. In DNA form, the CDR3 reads TGCGCCAGCAGCTTGACCCCGACAGGGGCGGTGGATGGCTACACCTTC. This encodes CASSLTPTGAVDGYTF.

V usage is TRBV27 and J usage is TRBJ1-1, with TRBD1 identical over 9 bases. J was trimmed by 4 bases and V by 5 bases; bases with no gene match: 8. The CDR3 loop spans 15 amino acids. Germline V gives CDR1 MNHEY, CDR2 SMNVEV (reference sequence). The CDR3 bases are TGTGCCAGCAGTGGCCCACGACAGGGGGTCACTGAAGCTTTCTTT. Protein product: CASSGPRQGVTEAFF.

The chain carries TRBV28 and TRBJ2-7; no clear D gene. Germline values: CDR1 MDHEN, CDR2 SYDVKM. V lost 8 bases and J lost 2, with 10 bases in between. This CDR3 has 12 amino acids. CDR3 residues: CASSPSPYEQYF. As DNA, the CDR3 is TGTGCCAGCTCCCCGTCCCCCTACGAGCAGTACTTC.

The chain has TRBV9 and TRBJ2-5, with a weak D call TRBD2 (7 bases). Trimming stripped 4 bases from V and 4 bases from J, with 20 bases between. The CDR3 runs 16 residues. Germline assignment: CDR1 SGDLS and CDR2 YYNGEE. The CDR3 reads CASSPWGGQPGETQYF. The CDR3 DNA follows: TGTGCCAGCAGCCCCTGGGGGGGGCAGCCTGGAGAGACCCAGTACTTC.

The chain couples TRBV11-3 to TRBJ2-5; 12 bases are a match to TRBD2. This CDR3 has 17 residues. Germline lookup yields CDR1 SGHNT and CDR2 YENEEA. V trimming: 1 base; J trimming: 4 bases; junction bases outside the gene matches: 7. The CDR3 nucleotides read TGTGCCAGCAGCTTAGGGAGGACTAGCGGGATAGGAGAGACCCAGTACTTC. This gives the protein CASSLGRTSGIGETQYF.

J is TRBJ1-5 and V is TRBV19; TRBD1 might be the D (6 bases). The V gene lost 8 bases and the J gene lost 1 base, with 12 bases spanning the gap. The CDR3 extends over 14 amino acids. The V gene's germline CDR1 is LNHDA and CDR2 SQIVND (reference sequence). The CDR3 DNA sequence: TGTGCCAGTGCACCGGGACAAAGCAATCAGCCCCAGCATTTT. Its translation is CASAPGQSNQPQHF.

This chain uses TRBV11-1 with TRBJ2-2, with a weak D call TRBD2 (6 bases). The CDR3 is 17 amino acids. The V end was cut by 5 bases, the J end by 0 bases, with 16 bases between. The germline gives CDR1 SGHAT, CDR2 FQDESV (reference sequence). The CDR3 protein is CASSPGGWGANTGELFF. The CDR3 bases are TGTGCCAGCAGCCCCGGGGGATGGGGCGCGAACACCGGGGAGCTGTTTTTT. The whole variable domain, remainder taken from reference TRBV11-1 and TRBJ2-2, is EAEVAQSPRYKITEKSQAVAFWCDPISGHATLYWYRQILGQGPELLVQFQDESVVDDSQLPKDRFSAERLKGVDSTLKIQPAELGDSAMYLCASSPGGWGANTGELFFGEGSRLTVL.

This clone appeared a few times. Here the CDR3 reads CATSRDIVMNTEAFF. The CDR3 DNA reads TGTGCCACCAGCAGAGATATCGTAATGAACACTGAAGCTTTCTTT. The chain carries TRBV15 and TRBJ1-1; D not resolved. Trimming took off 0 bases at V and 0 bases at J, with 8 bases between the two ends. CDR3 length: 15 amino acids. Germline V gene sequence: CDR1 LNHNV, CDR2 YYDKDF (reference sequence).

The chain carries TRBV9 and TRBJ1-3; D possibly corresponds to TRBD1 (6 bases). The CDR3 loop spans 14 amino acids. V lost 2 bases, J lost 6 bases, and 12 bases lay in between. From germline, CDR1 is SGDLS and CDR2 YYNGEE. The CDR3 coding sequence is TGTGCCAGCAGCGTTGAAGGGGGAACAAACACCATATATTTT. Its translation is CASSVEGGTNTIYF.

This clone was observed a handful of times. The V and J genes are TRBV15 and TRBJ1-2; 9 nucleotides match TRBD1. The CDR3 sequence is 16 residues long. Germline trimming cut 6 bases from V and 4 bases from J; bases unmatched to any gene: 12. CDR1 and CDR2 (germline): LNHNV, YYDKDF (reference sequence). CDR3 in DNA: TGTGCCACCAGAGAAGCACCGGGACAGGGACCCTATGGCTACACCTTC. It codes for CATREAPGQGPYGYTF.

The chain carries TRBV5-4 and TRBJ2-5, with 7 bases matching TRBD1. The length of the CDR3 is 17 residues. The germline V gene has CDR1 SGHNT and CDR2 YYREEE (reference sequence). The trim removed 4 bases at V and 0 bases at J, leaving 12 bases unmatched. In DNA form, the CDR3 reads TGTGCCAGCAGCGGCGTAACGGGACAGACGTACCAAGAGACCCAGTACTTC. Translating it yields CASSGVTGQTYQETQYF. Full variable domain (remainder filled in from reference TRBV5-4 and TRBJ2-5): ETGVTQSPTHLIKTRGQQVTLRCSSQSGHNTVSWYQQALGQGPQFIFQYYREEENGRGNFPPRFSGLQFPNYSSELNVNALELDDSALYLCASSGVTGQTYQETQYFGPGTRLLVL.

The CDR3 loop is CASEPGQYTDTQYF. CDR3 in DNA: TGTGCCAGCGAACCGGGACAATACACAGATACGCAGTATTTT. V gene TRBV2 combines with J gene TRBJ2-3, with a tentative D call TRBD1 (6 bases). The ends were cut back, 8 bases at V and 2 bases at J, with 14 bases in the middle. CDR1 and CDR2 (germline): SNHLY, FYNNEI. This CDR3 is built from 14 residues.

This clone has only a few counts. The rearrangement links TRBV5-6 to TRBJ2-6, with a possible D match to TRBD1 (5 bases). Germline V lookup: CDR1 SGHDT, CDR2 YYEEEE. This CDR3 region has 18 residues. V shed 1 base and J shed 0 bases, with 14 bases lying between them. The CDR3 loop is CASSLIRQRRSGANVLTF. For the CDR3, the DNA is TGTGCCAGCAGCTTGATCCGACAGAGGCGCTCTGGGGCCAACGTCCTGACTTTC.

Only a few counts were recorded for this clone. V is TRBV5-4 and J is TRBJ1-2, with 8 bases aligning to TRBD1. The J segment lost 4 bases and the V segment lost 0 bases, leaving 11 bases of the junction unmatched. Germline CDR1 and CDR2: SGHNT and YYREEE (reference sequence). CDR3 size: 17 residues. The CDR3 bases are TGTGCCAGCAGCTTGGGGTCAGGGGGCGTTCAGCTCTATGGCTACACCTTC. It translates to CASSLGSGGVQLYGYTF.

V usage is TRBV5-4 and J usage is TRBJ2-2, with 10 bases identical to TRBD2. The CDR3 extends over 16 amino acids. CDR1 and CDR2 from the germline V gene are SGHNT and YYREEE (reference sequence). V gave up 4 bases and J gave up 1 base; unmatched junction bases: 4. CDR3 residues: CASSPASGGNTGELFF. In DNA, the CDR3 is TGTGCCAGCAGCCCGGCTAGCGGGGGGAACACCGGGGAGCTGTTTTTT.

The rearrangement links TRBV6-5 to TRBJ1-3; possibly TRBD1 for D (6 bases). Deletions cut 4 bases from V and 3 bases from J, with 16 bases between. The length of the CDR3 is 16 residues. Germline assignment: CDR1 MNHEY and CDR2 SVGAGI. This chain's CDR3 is CASSSHLRGIGNTIYF. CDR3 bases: TGTGCCAGCAGTTCCCACCTCAGGGGAATTGGAAACACCATATATTTT.

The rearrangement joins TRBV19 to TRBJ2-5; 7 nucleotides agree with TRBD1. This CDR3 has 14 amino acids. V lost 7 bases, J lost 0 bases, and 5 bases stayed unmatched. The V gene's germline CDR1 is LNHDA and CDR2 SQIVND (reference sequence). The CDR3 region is CASKIDRDQETQYF. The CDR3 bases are TGTGCCAGTAAAATCGACAGGGACCAAGAGACCCAGTACTTC.

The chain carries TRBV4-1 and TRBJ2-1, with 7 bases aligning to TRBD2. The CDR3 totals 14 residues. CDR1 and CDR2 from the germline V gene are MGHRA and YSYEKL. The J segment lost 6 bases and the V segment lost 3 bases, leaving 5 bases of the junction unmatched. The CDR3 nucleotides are TGCGCCAGCAGCCATGTGACTAGCACCAATGAGCAGTTCTTC. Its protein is CASSHVTSTNEQFF.